This T cell receptor beta chain was identified in a study of identical twins. Germline V gene lookup returns CDR1 SGHAT and CDR2 FQDESV (reference sequence). The ends were cut back, 2 bases at V and 8 bases at J, with 10 bases in the middle. The CDR3 runs to 13 residues. TCRdb reprocessed the 5' RACE reads with MiXCR, giving one entry per CDR3 protein. The table lists about 430,000 distinct CDR3 sequences, approximately 17% of them singletons, with approximately 12% in the top ten. This clonotype has just a few counts. This chain connects TRBV11-1 to TRBJ2-1; no clear D gene. The sequenced material came from naive T cells sorted from blood. This sequence was found in a man aged 45 to 65 in good health. CDR3 nucleotide sequence: TGTGCCAGCAGCTTAAGAATCTTCGATGAGCAGTTCTTC. The encoded protein is CASSLRIFDEQFF.